This entry describes one T cell receptor beta chain. Assay: immunoSEQ multiplex PCR; the TCRdb copy retains only in-frame clones and omits some. The top ten clones hold under 5.5% of a sample with around 99,000 clones, around 88% of them seen once. The data belong to a study of radiotherapy plus CTLA-4 blockade in lung cancer. Trimming removed 3 bases at V and 2 bases at J, with 13 bases between. The germline CDR1 and CDR2 sequences are GTSNPN and SVGIG (reference sequence). The CDR3 spans 14 residues. The rearrangement uses TRBV30 and TRBJ1-2, with D unclear. The sequence derives from a human donor with non-small cell lung cancer that progressed on radiotherapy plus ipilimumab. The material was peripheral blood, obtained from a patient treated with radiotherapy plus ipilimumab. CDR3 sequence reads: CAWRRYGLNYGYTF. The CDR3 coding sequence is TGTGCCTGGAGGCGTTACGGGTTAAACTATGGCTACACCTTC.